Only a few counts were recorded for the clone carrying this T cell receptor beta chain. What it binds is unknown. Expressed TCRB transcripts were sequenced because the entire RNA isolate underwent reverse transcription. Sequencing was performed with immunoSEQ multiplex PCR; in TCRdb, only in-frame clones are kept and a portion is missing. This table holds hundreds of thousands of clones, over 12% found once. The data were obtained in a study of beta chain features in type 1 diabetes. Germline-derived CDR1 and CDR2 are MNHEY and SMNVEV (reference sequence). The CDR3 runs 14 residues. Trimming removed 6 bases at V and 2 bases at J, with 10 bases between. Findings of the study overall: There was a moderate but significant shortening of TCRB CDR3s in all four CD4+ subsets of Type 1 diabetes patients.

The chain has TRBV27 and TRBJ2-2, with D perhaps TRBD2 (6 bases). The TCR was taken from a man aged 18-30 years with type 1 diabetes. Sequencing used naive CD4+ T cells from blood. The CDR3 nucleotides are TGTGCCAGCAGGCGACTAGACAACACCGGGGAGCTGTTTTTT. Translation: CASRRLDNTGELFF.